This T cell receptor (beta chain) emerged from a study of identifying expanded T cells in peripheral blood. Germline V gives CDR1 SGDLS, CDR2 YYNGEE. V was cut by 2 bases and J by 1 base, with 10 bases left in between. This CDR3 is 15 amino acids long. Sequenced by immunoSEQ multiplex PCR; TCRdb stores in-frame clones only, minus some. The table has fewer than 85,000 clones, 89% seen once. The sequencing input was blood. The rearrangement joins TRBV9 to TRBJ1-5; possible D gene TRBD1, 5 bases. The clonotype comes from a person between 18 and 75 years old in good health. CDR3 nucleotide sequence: TGTGCCAGCAGCGTTGGGGGTCTAAGCAATCAGCCCCAGCATTTT. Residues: CASSVGGLSNQPQHF.